This T cell receptor beta chain is from a study of T cell changes during pregnancy in multiple sclerosis. CDR3 length: 14 amino acids. Germline lookup yields CDR1 LNHDA and CDR2 SQIVND (reference sequence). V shed 3 bases and J shed 1 base, with 9 bases lying between them. Generated by immunoSEQ multiplex PCR, the TCRdb table keeps only in-frame clones and is missing some. The sample yields fewer than 65,000 clones, 90% to 95% seen once. The V and J genes are TRBV19 and TRBJ1-1; D unresolved. The origin of this receptor is a female donor in good health, enrolled as a control in a pregnancy study. The material was peripheral blood, obtained in the third trimester of pregnancy. The CDR3 nucleotides read TGTGCCAGTAGTATGGTGAGTTCGAACACTGAAGCTTTCTTT. Amino acids: CASSMVSSNTEAFF.